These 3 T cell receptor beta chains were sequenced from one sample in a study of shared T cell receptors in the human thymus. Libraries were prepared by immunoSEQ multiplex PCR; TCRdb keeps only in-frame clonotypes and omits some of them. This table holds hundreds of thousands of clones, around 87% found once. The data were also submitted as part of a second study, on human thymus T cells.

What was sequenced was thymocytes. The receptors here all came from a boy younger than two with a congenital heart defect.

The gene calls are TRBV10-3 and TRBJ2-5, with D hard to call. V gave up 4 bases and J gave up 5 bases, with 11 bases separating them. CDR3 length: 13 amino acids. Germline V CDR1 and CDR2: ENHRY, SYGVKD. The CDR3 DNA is TGTGCCATCAGTGGTGAGGTATTTGAGACCCAGTACTTC. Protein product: CAISGEVFETQYF.

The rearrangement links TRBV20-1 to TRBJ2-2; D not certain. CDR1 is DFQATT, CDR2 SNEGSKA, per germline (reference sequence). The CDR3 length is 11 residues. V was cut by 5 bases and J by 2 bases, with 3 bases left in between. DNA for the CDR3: TGCAGTGCTCTAAACACCGGGGAGCTGTTTTTT. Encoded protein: CSALNTGELFF.

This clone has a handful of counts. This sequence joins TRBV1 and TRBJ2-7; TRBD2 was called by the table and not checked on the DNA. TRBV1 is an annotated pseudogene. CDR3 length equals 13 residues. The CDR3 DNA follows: TGCACCAGCAGCCATCTTGTCCCGAGCGGGCAGTACTTC. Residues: CTSSHLVPSGQYF.